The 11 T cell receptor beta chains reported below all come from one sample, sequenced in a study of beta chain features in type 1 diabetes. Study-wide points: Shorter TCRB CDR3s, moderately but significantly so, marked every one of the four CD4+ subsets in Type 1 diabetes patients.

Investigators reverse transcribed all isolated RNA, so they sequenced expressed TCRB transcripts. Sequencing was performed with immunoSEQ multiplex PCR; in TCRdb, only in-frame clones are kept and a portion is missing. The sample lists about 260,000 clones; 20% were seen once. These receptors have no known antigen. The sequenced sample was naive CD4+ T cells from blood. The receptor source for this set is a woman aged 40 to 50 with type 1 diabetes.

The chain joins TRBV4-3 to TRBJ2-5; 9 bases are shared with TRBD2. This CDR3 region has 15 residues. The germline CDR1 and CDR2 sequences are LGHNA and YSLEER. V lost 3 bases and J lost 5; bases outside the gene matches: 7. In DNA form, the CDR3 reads TGCGCCAGCAGCCAGGGACTAGCCCAATCCGAGACCCAGTACTTC. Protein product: CASSQGLAQSETQYF.

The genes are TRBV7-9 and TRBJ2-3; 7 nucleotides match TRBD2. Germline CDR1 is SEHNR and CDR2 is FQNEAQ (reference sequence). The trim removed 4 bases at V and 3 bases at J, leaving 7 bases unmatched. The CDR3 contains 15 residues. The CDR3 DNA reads TGTGCCAGCAGCTCGGGCCTCGGGGGGACAGATACGCAGTATTTT. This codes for CASSSGLGGTDTQYF. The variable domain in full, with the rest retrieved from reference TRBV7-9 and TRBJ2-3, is DTGVSQNPRHKITKRGQNVTFRCDPISEHNRLYWYRQTLGQGPEFLTYFQNEAQLEKSRLLSDRFSAERPKGSFSTLEIQRTEQGDSAMYLCASSSGLGGTDTQYFGPGTRLTVL.

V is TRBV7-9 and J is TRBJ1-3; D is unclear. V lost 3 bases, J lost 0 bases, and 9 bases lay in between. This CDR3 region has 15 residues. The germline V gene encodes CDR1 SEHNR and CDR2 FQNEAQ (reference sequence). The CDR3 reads CASSLVENSGNTIYF. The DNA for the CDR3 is TGTGCCAGCAGCTTGGTGGAGAACTCTGGAAACACCATATATTTT.

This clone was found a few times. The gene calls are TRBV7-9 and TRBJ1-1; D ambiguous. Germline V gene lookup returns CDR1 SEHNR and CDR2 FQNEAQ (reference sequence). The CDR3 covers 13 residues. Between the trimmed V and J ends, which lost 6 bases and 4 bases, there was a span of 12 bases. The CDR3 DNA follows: TGTGCCAGCAGTACGACGGGTGCCACTGAAGCTTTCTTT. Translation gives CASSTTGATEAFF.

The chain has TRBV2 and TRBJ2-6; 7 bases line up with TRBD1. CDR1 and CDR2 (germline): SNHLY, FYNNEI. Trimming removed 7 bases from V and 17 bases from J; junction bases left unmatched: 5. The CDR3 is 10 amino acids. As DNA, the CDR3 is TGTGCCAGCACCCGACAGGGTTTGACTTTC. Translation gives CASTRQGLTF. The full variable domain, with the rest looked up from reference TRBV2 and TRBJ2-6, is EPEVTQTPSHQVTQMGQEVILRCVPISNHLYFYWYRQILGQKVEFLVSFYNNEISEKSEIFDDQFSVERPDGSNFTLKIRSTKLEDSAMYFCASTRQGLTFGAGSRLTVL.

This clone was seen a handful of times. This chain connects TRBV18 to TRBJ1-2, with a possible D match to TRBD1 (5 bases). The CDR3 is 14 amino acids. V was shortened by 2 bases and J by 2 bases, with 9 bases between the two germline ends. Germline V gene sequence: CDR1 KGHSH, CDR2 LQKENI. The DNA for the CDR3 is TGTGCCAGCTCACCAATGACAGAAAACTATGGCTACACCTTC. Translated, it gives CASSPMTENYGYTF.

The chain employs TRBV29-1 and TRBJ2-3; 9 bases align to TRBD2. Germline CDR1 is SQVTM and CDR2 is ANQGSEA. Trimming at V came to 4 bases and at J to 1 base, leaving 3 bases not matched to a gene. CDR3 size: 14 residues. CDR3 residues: CSVVRTSGTDTQYF. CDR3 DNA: TGCAGCGTTGTGAGGACTAGCGGCACAGATACGCAGTATTTT.

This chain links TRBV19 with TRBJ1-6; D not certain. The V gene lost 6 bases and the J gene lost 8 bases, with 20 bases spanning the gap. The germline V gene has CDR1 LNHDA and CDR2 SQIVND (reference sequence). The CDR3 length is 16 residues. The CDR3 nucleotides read TGTGCCAGTAGCCGGGAGAACTCGGCAGACTATTCACCCCTCCACTTT. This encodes CASSRENSADYSPLHF.

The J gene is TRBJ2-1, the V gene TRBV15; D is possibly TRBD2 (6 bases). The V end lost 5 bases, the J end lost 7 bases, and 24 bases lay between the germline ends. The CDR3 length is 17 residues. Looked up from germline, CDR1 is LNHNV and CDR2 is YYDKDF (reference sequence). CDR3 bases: TGTGCCACCAGCTCCAAAGAACGGGAGTGGGGGTCGAATGAGCAGTTCTTC. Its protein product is CATSSKEREWGSNEQFF.

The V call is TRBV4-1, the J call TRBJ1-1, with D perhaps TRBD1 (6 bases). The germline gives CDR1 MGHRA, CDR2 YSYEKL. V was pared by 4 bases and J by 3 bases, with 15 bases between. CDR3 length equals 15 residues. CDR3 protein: CASSRRQGRDTEAFF. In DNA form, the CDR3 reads TGCGCCAGCAGCCGTCGCCAGGGGCGTGACACTGAAGCTTTCTTT.

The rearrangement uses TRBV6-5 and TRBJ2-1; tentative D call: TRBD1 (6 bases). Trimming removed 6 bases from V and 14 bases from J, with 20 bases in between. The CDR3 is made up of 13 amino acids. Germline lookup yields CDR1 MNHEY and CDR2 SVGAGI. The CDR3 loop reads CASSRKGSPGEFF. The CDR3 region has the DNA TGTGCCAGCAGCCGCAAGGGCTCCCCAGGGGAGTTCTTC.